The 15 T cell receptor beta chains listed next were all sequenced from one sample in a study of long-term antiretroviral therapy in people with HIV. The libraries were made with immunoSEQ v3.0 at survey level. Measured with immunoSEQ multiplex PCR; TCRdb has only the in-frame clones, and not every one. The sample holds under 30,000 clones, approximately 95% seen once. The source material was unsorted PBMCs, sampled 5.3 years after starting antiretroviral therapy. All receptors derive from a man aged 50 to 59 with HIV.

This clone was counted once. Compared with germline, one end of the junction differs, possibly owing to a read error. Other nucleotide sequences in the sample specify the same CDR3. The J gene is TRBJ2-2, the V gene TRBV5-4; a weak D match, TRBD1 (6 bases). The CDR3 consists of 16 residues. Germline V gives CDR1 SGHNT, CDR2 YYREEE (reference sequence). CDR3 protein: CASSLYRAANTGELFF. Written as DNA, the CDR3 is TGTGCCAGCAGCTTGTACAGGGCAGCGAACACCGGGGAACTGTTTTTT. The whole variable domain, remainder taken from reference TRBV5-4 and TRBJ2-2, is ETGVTQSPTHLIKTRGQQVTLRCSSQSGHNTVSWYQQALGQGPQFIFQYYREEENGRGNFPPRFSGLQFPNYSSELNVNALELDDSALYLCASSLYRAANTGELFFGEGSRLTVL.

In this sample, this clone turned up once. This chain uses TRBV6-5 with TRBJ2-1, with D possibly being TRBD2 (7 bases). This CDR3 is built from 14 residues. V gave up 7 bases and J gave up 5 bases, with 15 bases separating them. Germline V gene lookup returns CDR1 MNHEY and CDR2 SVGAGI. This chain's CDR3 is CASKGGQGNNEQFF. CDR3 nucleotide sequence: TGTGCCAGCAAGGGGGGGCAGGGAAACAATGAGCAGTTCTTC.

The chain is built from TRBV19 and TRBJ1-2; tentative D call: TRBD1 (6 bases). CDR3 size: 15 residues. With 5 bases removed from V and 5 bases from J, the gap between germline ends came to 18 bases. Germline V CDR1 and CDR2: LNHDA, SQIVND (reference sequence). The CDR3 spells CASSLRIQGSYGYTF. Here the CDR3 DNA reads TGTGCCAGTAGTTTACGGATACAGGGATCTTATGGCTACACCTTC.

The J gene is TRBJ2-3, the V gene TRBV7-8; D is perhaps TRBD2 (7 bases). The V end lost 1 base, the J end lost 5 bases, and 16 bases lay between the germline ends. Germline CDR1 and CDR2: SGHVS and FQNEAQ. The CDR3 extends over 16 amino acids. CDR3 sequence (DNA): TGTGCCAGCAGCTTAGAGTTCGGGGGGCCCGTAGATACGCAGTATTTT. It encodes CASSLEFGGPVDTQYF. The full variable domain, rest sourced from reference TRBV7-8 and TRBJ2-3, is GAGVSQSPRYKVAKRGQDVALRCDPISGHVSLFWYQQALGQGPEFLTYFQNEAQLDKSGLPSDRFFAERPEGSVSTLKIQRTQQEDSAVYLCASSLEFGGPVDTQYFGPGTRLTVL.

The J gene is TRBJ1-4, the V gene TRBV7-9; no reliable D call. This CDR3 contains 14 residues. Per the germline V gene, CDR1 is SEHNR and CDR2 is FQNEAQ (reference sequence). Trimming stripped 5 bases from V and 8 bases from J, with 15 bases between. The CDR3 DNA reads as TGTGCCAGCAGCGGGGAGGAGGGCGTCGAAAAACTGTTTTTT. It specifies CASSGEEGVEKLFF.

This sequence joins TRBV30 and TRBJ2-7, with a weak D call TRBD1 (6 bases). The length of the CDR3 is 13 residues. CDR1 is GTSNPN, CDR2 SVGIG, per germline (reference sequence). The V end lost 1 base, the J end lost 4 bases, and 11 bases lay between the germline ends. The CDR3 is CAWSAPGVYEQYF. The CDR3 DNA is TGTGCCTGGAGTGCCCCAGGGGTGTACGAGCAGTACTTC.

The chain links TRBV9 to TRBJ1-6; D may be TRBD1 (5 bases). Germline values: CDR1 SGDLS, CDR2 YYNGEE. V was cut by 3 bases and J by 9 bases, with 13 bases left in between. There are 14 residues in the CDR3. CDR3 loop: CASSGGAQSSPLHF. For the CDR3, the DNA is TGTGCCAGCAGCGGAGGGGCGCAGAGTTCACCCCTCCACTTT.

The chain is built from TRBV7-8 and TRBJ1-4; D gene uncertain. The germline V gene has CDR1 SGHVS and CDR2 FQNEAQ. The CDR3 consists of 15 residues. V was clipped by 5 bases and J by 0 bases, with 10 bases between them. The CDR3: CASSQRTTTNEKLFF. The CDR3 DNA follows: TGTGCCAGCAGCCAAAGGACCACAACTAATGAAAAACTGTTTTTT.

V gene TRBV7-2 combines with J gene TRBJ2-6; D not resolved. V lost 3 bases and J lost 2, with 8 bases in between. There are 15 residues in the CDR3. The germline V gene encodes CDR1 SGHTA and CDR2 FQGNSA. The CDR3 DNA sequence: TGTGCCAGCAGCTTCCGGCAGACTGGGGCCAACGTCCTGACTTTC. Its translation: CASSFRQTGANVLTF. Full variable domain (missing parts from reference TRBV7-2 and TRBJ2-6): GAGVSQSPSNKVTEKGKDVELRCDPISGHTALYWYRQSLGQGLEFLIYFQGNSAPDKSGLPSDRFSAERTGGSVSTLTIQRTQQEDSAVYLCASSFRQTGANVLTFGAGSRLTVL.

The DNA for the CDR3 is TGTGCCAGCAGCCTCTCTAAGGGGTCTGGAAGCGGGGAGCTGTTTTTT. Residues: CASSLSKGSGSGELFF. The chain employs TRBV9 and TRBJ2-2; D may be TRBD1 (5 bases). The CDR3 sequence is 16 residues long. V shed 4 bases and J shed 7 bases, with 20 bases lying between them. Per the germline V gene, CDR1 is SGDLS and CDR2 is YYNGEE.

The V and J genes are TRBV29-1 and TRBJ2-7, with D possibly matching TRBD1 (5 bases). This CDR3 contains 14 residues. Trimming removed 4 bases from V and 5 bases from J, with 18 bases in between. Germline V lookup: CDR1 SQVTM, CDR2 ANQGSEA. CDR3 DNA: TGCAGCGTTGGATCCCAGGGATCGGTCCACGAGCAGTACTTC. Protein: CSVGSQGSVHEQYF.

The chain is built from TRBV7-3 and TRBJ2-7; D not resolved. The CDR3 contains 15 residues. Trimming shortened V by 2 bases and J by 0 bases, and 11 bases separated the two germline ends. The germline V gene has CDR1 SGHTA and CDR2 FQGTGA. As DNA, the CDR3 is TGTGCCAGCAGCTTACACGGGCCGCCCTCCTACGAGCAGTACTTC. Its translation is CASSLHGPPSYEQYF.

In this sample, this clone turned up a few times. V usage is TRBV19 and J usage is TRBJ1-5; perhaps TRBD1 as D (5 bases). This CDR3 is 15 amino acids long. Germline V gene sequence: CDR1 LNHDA, CDR2 SQIVND (reference sequence). Trimming pared 6 bases from V and 2 bases from J, leaving 14 bases between. This chain's CDR3 is CASSLFWGGNQPQHF. The CDR3 nucleotides are TGTGCCAGTAGCCTATTCTGGGGGGGCAATCAGCCCCAGCATTTT.

The rearrangement links TRBV6-1 to TRBJ1-1, with a weak D call TRBD1 (6 bases). Germline V lookup: CDR1 MNHNS, CDR2 SASEGT. V lost 5 bases and J lost 8, with 12 bases in between. This CDR3 region has 12 residues. For the CDR3, the DNA is TGTGCCAGCAGTTTACGACAGGTCGAAGCTTTCTTT. Translating gives CASSLRQVEAFF.

The chain links TRBV7-9 to TRBJ2-7; possibly TRBD1 for D (6 bases). The germline V and J ends were trimmed by 1 base and 9 bases, with 7 bases remaining between them. The CDR3 is 11 amino acids. From germline, CDR1 is SEHNR and CDR2 FQNEAQ (reference sequence). As DNA, the CDR3 is TGTGCCAGCAGCTTAGTGGGGGCGCAGTACTTC. This gives the protein CASSLVGAQYF.